This TCR beta chain was identified in a study of T cell responses to AZD1222 COVID-19 vaccine. Libraries were prepared by immunoSEQ multiplex PCR; TCRdb keeps only in-frame clonotypes and omits some of them. The data contain approximately 68,000 clones, 70% to 90% of them seen just once; the ten biggest clones take up 4.8%. There are 13 residues in the CDR3. The ends were cut back, 8 bases at V and 6 bases at J, with 13 bases in the middle. Looked up from germline, CDR1 is SNHLY and CDR2 is FYNNEI. The receptor was derived from an adult who received the MenACWY meningococcal vaccine as a control. This rearrangement joins TRBV2 to TRBJ2-2; possible D gene TRBD2, 7 bases. The sequences come from peripheral blood, collected 28 days after the second dose of the MenACWY control vaccine. CDR3 residues: CASHEGGPGELFF. In DNA form, the CDR3 reads TGTGCCAGCCATGAGGGGGGGCCCGGGGAGCTGTTTTTT.